Given below is one TCR beta chain in context. Antigen: not known. Within the sample, other DNA sequences also encode this same CDR3. The data derive from a study of radiotherapy plus CTLA-4 blockade in lung cancer. Study-level background: 15% to 20% of enrolled patients responded objectively, and roughly 31% had disease control.

This table comes from immunoSEQ multiplex PCR, and its TCRdb copy is limited to in-frame clones, with some not included. The sample holds roughly 100,000 clones, approximately 81% seen once. Trimming stripped 1 base from V and 3 bases from J, with 10 bases between. The CDR3 spans 15 residues. The germline V gene has CDR1 SGHTA and CDR2 FQGNSA. Study-level findings and limits: TCR clones from tumors expanded in blood after radiotherapy plus ipilimumab.

The rearrangement joins TRBV7-2 to TRBJ2-1; a possible D gene is TRBD2 (6 bases). This sequence originates from a human donor with non-small cell lung cancer that progressed on radiotherapy plus ipilimumab. Some clones in this sample may be carry-over from other donors' samples. The sequencing used peripheral blood, collected from a patient treated with radiotherapy plus ipilimumab. The CDR3 loop reads CASSLGRGLYNEQFF. In nucleotides, the CDR3 is TGTGCCAGCAGCTTAGGGCGGGGACTCTACAATGAGCAGTTCTTC. Full variable domain (remainder filled in from reference TRBV7-2 and TRBJ2-1): GAGVSQSPSNKVTEKGKDVELRCDPISGHTALYWYRQSLGQGLEFLIYFQGNSAPDKSGLPSDRFSAERTGGSVSTLTIQRTQQEDSAVYLCASSLGRGLYNEQFFGPGTRLTVL.